Shown below are 4 T cell receptor beta chains from a single sample sequenced in a study of blood T cell repertoires in COVID-19. TCRdb's copy holds only in-frame clones and misses some; the assay was immunoSEQ multiplex PCR. The data contain about 240,000 clones, about 86% of them singletons. The sequenced sample was peripheral blood. The receptors originated from a woman older than 75 with acute or convalescent COVID-19.

The genes are TRBV7-9 and TRBJ2-3, with 11 bases lining up with TRBD2. With 4 bases clipped from V and 4 bases from J, the junction kept 10 bases outside the gene matches. Germline loops: CDR1 SEHNR, CDR2 FQNEAQ (reference sequence). The CDR3 totals 17 residues. As DNA, the CDR3 is TGTGCCAGCAGCTCCCCTTTAGCGGGGGGGCCGGCAGATACGCAGTATTTT. This sequence encodes CASSSPLAGGPADTQYF.

V gene TRBV29-1 combines with J gene TRBJ1-2; D is perhaps TRBD1 (6 bases). V lost 7 bases, J lost 7 bases, and 13 bases lay in between. CDR1 is SQVTM, CDR2 ANQGSEA, per germline. The CDR3 spans 11 residues. CDR3 bases: TGCAGCGGGTCTTGGGGGCTTGGCTACACCTTC. This translates into CSGSWGLGYTF.

The chain links TRBV6-6 to TRBJ2-7; 9 positions match TRBD1. Trimming cost V 5 bases and J 5 bases; bases outside gene matches: 19. The CDR3 runs to 18 residues. CDR1 and CDR2 (germline): MNHNY, SVGAGI (reference sequence). The CDR3 DNA reads TGTGCCAGCAGTCCCCAGGGGGTTTACGGGACAGGGAGCCACGAGCAGTACTTC. Translating gives CASSPQGVYGTGSHEQYF.

The chain is built from TRBV6-5 and TRBJ2-2, with TRBD1 identical over 8 bases. After removal of 10 bases from V and 7 bases from J, the junction contained 11 bases not matched to a gene. CDR1 is MNHEY, CDR2 SVGAGI, per germline. The CDR3 is made up of 14 amino acids. For the CDR3, the DNA is TGTGCCACCTCAGGGGGCAGGTCAATCGGGGAGCTGTTTTTT. This gives the protein CATSGGRSIGELFF.